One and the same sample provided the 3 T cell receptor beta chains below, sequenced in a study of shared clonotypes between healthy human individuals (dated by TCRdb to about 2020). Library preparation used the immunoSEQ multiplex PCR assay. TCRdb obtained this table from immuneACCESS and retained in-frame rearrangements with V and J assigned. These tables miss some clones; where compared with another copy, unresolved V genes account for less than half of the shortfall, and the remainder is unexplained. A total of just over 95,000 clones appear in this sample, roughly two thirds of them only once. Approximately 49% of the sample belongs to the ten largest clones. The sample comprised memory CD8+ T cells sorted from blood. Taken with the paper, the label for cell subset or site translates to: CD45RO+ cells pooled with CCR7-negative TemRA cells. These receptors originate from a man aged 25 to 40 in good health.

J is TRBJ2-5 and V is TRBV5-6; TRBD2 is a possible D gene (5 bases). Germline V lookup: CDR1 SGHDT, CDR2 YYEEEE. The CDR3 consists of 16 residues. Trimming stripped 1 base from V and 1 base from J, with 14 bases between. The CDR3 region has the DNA TGTGCCAGCAGCTTGCTGCTTGGGAGCTTCCAAGAGACCCAGTACTTC. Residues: CASSLLLGSFQETQYF.

The CDR3 sequence: CASTRRAGLAGDNEQFF. CDR3 coding DNA: TGTGCCAGCACGAGGAGGGCGGGACTAGCGGGAGACAATGAGCAGTTCTTC. V is TRBV27 and J is TRBJ2-1, with 14 nucleotides matching TRBD2. This CDR3 comprises 17 residues. The V gene's germline CDR1 is MNHEY and CDR2 SMNVEV (reference sequence). After removal of 7 bases from V and 5 bases from J, the junction contained 10 bases not matched to a gene.

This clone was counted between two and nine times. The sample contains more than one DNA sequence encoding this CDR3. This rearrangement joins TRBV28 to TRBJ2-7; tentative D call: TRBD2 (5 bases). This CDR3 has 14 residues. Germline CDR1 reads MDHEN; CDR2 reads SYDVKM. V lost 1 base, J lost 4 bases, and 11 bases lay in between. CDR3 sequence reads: CASSLSAGGYEQYF. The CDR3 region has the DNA TGTGCCAGCAGTTTATCCGCAGGAGGTTACGAGCAGTACTTC.